Listed below are T cell receptor beta chains from one sample, sequenced in a study of control samples from healthy donors and cancer patients. Using immunoSEQ multiplex PCR, the repertoire was profiled, and TCRdb retains in-frame clones only, with some absent. The sample has 130,000 or so clones, more than 75% seen once. What was sequenced was blood. Every receptor here comes from a man between 60 and 75 years old in good health. CDR3s leave out the opening cysteine and the closing phenylalanine or tryptophan. The size entry is marked missing in some rows and otherwise reads once, few, many or a size class.

V gene: TRBV7-3; J gene: TRBJ2-3; clone size: NA; CDR3 protein: ASSQGTGVADTQY
V gene: TRBV27; J gene: TRBJ1-1; clone size: NA; CDR3 protein: ASAAGGVGTEAF
V gene: TRBV28; J gene: TRBJ1-6; clone size: few; CDR3 protein: ASNEGGAGGIGSPLH
V gene: TRBV5-8; J gene: TRBJ2-5; clone size: NA; CDR3 protein: ASRQDTAYQETQY
V gene: TRBV9; J gene: TRBJ2-3; clone size: NA; CDR3 protein: ASSAAQGGTDTQY
V gene: TRBV11-2; J gene: TRBJ2-6; clone size: NA; CDR3 protein: ASSYTSYGANVLT
V gene: TRBV14; J gene: TRBJ2-7; clone size: few; CDR3 protein: ASSRGTVTYEQY
V gene: TRBV30; J gene: TRBJ2-7; clone size: NA; CDR3 protein: AWSGDGPFQQY
V gene: TRBV4-1; J gene: TRBJ1-2; clone size: NA; CDR3 protein: ASSQVTGGYT
V gene: TRBV28; J gene: TRBJ1-5; clone size: few; CDR3 protein: ASSLKGQPQH
V gene: TRBV5-1; J gene: TRBJ2-7; clone size: NA; CDR3 protein: ASSLAEGQLGLREQY
V gene: TRBV7-2; J gene: TRBJ2-7; clone size: NA; CDR3 protein: ASSLAYTYEQY
V gene: TRBV18; J gene: TRBJ2-1; clone size: once; CDR3 protein: ASSWDSSYNEQF
V gene: TRBV5-4; J gene: TRBJ2-1; clone size: NA; CDR3 protein: ASSLDSGSNNEQF
V gene: TRBV4-3; J gene: TRBJ1-5; clone size: NA; CDR3 protein: ASSLHGDSNQPQH
V gene: TRBV24-1; J gene: TRBJ1-1; clone size: NA; CDR3 protein: ATSDLGISMGAF
V gene: TRBV9; J gene: TRBJ1-1; clone size: once; CDR3 protein: ASSLEGGGTEAF
V gene: TRBV5-8; J gene: TRBJ2-6; clone size: NA; CDR3 protein: ASSSQESGANVLT
V gene: TRBV21-1; J gene: TRBJ2-7; clone size: NA; CDR3 protein: ASSKRQGNSYEQY
V gene: TRBV30; J gene: TRBJ2-2; clone size: NA; CDR3 protein: AWSGGGRAGELF
V gene: TRBV2; J gene: TRBJ1-5; clone size: NA; CDR3 protein: ASSEQGIEGQPQH
V gene: TRBV6-5; J gene: TRBJ2-2; clone size: NA; CDR3 protein: ATLAGQTNTGELF
V gene: TRBV28; J gene: TRBJ2-5; clone size: NA; CDR3 protein: ASSSQTGPRETQY
V gene: TRBV5-1; J gene: TRBJ1-2; clone size: NA; CDR3 protein: ASSERQGAGYGYT
V gene: TRBV11-2; J gene: TRBJ1-5; clone size: NA; CDR3 protein: ASSLGGSNQPQH
V gene: TRBV10-3; J gene: TRBJ2-1; clone size: NA; CDR3 protein: AISESQGVGNEQF
V gene: TRBV6-2/TRBV6-3; J gene: TRBJ1-2; clone size: NA; CDR3 protein: ASSKTGLDHYGYT
V gene: TRBV19; J gene: TRBJ1-5; clone size: NA; CDR3 protein: ATDRLYSNQPQH
V gene: TRBV6-2/TRBV6-3; J gene: TRBJ2-5; clone size: once; CDR3 protein: ASSYGGETQY
V gene: TRBV3-1/TRBV3-2; J gene: TRBJ1-2; clone size: NA; CDR3 protein: ASSQGQVVGYT
V gene: TRBV30; J gene: TRBJ2-5; clone size: NA; CDR3 protein: AWSLDRGETQY
V gene: TRBV5-1; J gene: TRBJ2-1; clone size: NA; CDR3 protein: ASSLWTGDVFNEQF
V gene: TRBV6-5; J gene: TRBJ2-1; clone size: NA; CDR3 protein: ASMPDDRGYNEQF
V gene: TRBV7-9; J gene: TRBJ2-1; clone size: NA; CDR3 protein: ASSLVGNEQF
V gene: TRBV12-3/TRBV12-4; J gene: TRBJ1-6; clone size: NA; CDR3 protein: ASSSRNSPLH
V gene: TRBV7-2; J gene: TRBJ1-2; clone size: NA; CDR3 protein: ASSLVQFNYGYT
V gene: TRBV19; J gene: TRBJ1-5; clone size: NA; CDR3 protein: ASSDTGGQPQH
V gene: TRBV12-3/TRBV12-4; J gene: TRBJ2-1; clone size: NA; CDR3 protein: ASSLLDNEQF
V gene: TRBV28; J gene: TRBJ1-1; clone size: NA; CDR3 protein: ASSVIQVRNTEAF
V gene: TRBV4-1; J gene: TRBJ1-6; clone size: NA; CDR3 protein: ASSQDLNNPGSPLH
V gene: TRBV28; J gene: TRBJ2-3; clone size: NA; CDR3 protein: ASSGSGASTDTQY